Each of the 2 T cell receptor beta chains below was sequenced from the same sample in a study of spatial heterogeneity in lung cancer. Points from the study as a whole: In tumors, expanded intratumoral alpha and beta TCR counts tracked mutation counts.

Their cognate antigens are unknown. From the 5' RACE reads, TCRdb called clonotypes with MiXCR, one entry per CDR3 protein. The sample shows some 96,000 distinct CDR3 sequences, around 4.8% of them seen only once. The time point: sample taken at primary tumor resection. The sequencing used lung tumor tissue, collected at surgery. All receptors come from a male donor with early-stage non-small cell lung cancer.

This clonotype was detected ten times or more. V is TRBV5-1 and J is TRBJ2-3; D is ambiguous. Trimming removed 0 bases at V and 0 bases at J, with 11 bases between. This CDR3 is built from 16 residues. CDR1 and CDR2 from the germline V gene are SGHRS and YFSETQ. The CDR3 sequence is CASSLGAYRSTDTQYF. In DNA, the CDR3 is TGCGCCAGCAGCTTGGGCGCCTACCGTAGCACAGATACGCAGTATTTT.

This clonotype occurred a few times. CDR3 coding DNA: TGTGCCAGCAGTTTTGCAGGGGTCGACGAGCAGTACTTC. Translation gives CASSFAGVDEQYF. The rearrangement links TRBV27 to TRBJ2-7; a weak D match, TRBD1 (6 bases). In germline, CDR1 is MNHEY, CDR2 SMNVEV (reference sequence). Trimming stripped 3 bases from V and 5 bases from J, with 11 bases between. The CDR3 is 13 residues long.